These 11 T cell receptor beta chains were sequenced from one sample in a study of blood T cell repertoires in COVID-19. Clones were sequenced by immunoSEQ multiplex PCR, and TCRdb holds only the in-frame ones, with some missing. In the table there are 75,000 to 90,000 clones, 86% of which are singletons. Specimen: peripheral blood. The source of these receptors is a man aged 50-59 years with active or convalescent COVID-19.

The chain couples TRBV4-1 to TRBJ1-3, with 9 nucleotides matching TRBD1. Per the germline V gene, CDR1 is MGHRA and CDR2 is YSYEKL. J lost 4 bases, V lost 4 bases, and 5 bases had no gene match. This CDR3 spans 15 amino acids. The CDR3 loop reads CASSPWTGVGNTIYF. The CDR3 DNA reads as TGCGCCAGCAGCCCATGGACAGGGGTCGGAAACACCATATATTTT.

V and J are TRBV5-6 and TRBJ1-6, with TRBD1 matching over 7 bases. Germline-derived CDR1 and CDR2 are SGHDT and YYEEEE. CDR3 length: 14 amino acids. The junction had 8 bases not matched to a gene; V was cut back by 4 bases and J by 10 bases. This CDR3 is CASSGGTVGSPLHF. In DNA form, the CDR3 reads TGTGCCAGCAGCGGAGGGACAGTAGGATCACCCCTCCACTTT.

The chain links TRBV28 to TRBJ2-7, with D perhaps matching TRBD1 (6 bases). Germline V CDR1 and CDR2: MDHEN, SYDVKM. Trimming pared 6 bases from V and 2 bases from J, leaving 14 bases between. CDR3 length: 14 amino acids. This CDR3 reads CASRAGALPYEQYF. CDR3 nucleotide sequence: TGTGCCAGCAGAGCAGGGGCGCTGCCCTACGAGCAGTACTTC. The full variable domain, with the rest looked up from reference TRBV28 and TRBJ2-7, is DVKVTQSSRYLVKRTGEKVFLECVQDMDHENMFWYRQDPGLGLRLIYFSYDVKMKEKGDIPEGYSVSREKKERFSLILESASTNQTSMYLCASRAGALPYEQYFGPGTRLTVT.

The chain recombines TRBV19 with TRBJ1-3; TRBD1 matches 7 bases. Germline V gene data show CDR1 as LNHDA and CDR2 as SQIVND (reference sequence). V shed 5 bases and J 0 bases; nucleotides not matched to a gene: 13. CDR3 length: 18 residues. CDR3 region: CASSVFRGQISSGNTIYF. The CDR3 bases are TGTGCCAGTAGTGTCTTCAGGGGACAGATCAGCTCTGGAAACACCATATATTTT.

The chain employs TRBV7-2 and TRBJ1-1; TRBD1 might be the D (6 bases). This CDR3 region has 12 residues. Germline V gene data show CDR1 as SGHTA and CDR2 as FQGNSA. The V end was cut by 6 bases, the J end by 4 bases, with 9 bases between. The CDR3 region is CASRPGVTEAFF. The CDR3 DNA follows: TGTGCCAGCAGGCCAGGGGTCACTGAAGCTTTCTTT.

J is TRBJ2-1 and V is TRBV7-8; 7 bases align to TRBD2. The CDR3 sequence is 16 residues long. CDR1 and CDR2 (germline): SGHVS, FQNEAQ. The trim removed 1 base at V and 6 bases at J, leaving 9 bases unmatched. CDR3 DNA: TGTGCCAGCAGCTTAGGCGTTGCGGGGGTCCTCAATGAGCAGTTCTTC. Translating gives CASSLGVAGVLNEQFF.

This rearrangement joins TRBV5-1 to TRBJ2-5, with 9 bases fitting TRBD2. This CDR3 contains 16 residues. The germline CDR1 and CDR2 sequences are SGHRS and YFSETQ. The ends lost 3 bases at V and 1 base at J; junction bases unmatched: 7. The CDR3 is CASSSPAGGTQETQYF. The CDR3 DNA follows: TGCGCCAGCAGCTCGCCGGCGGGGGGGACCCAAGAGACCCAGTACTTC.

The V call is TRBV24-1, the J call TRBJ2-1; D possibly corresponds to TRBD1 (5 bases). The V and J ends lost 5 bases and 9 bases respectively, with 16 bases between them. This CDR3 is 14 amino acids long. Germline V gives CDR1 KGHDR, CDR2 SFDVKD. The CDR3 DNA reads as TGTGCCACCAGTGGGGGCCTGTTAAAAGGTGAGCAGTTCTTC. Translating it yields CATSGGLLKGEQFF.

V is TRBV19 and J is TRBJ1-2; TRBD1 matches at 12 bases. This CDR3 is built from 13 residues. The germline gives CDR1 LNHDA, CDR2 SQIVND (reference sequence). Trimming at V came to 6 bases and at J to 7 bases, leaving 3 bases not matched to a gene. The CDR3, as DNA: TGTGCCAGTAGGGGGACAGGGGGCTCTGGCTACACCTTC. Translation: CASRGTGGSGYTF.

The chain joins TRBV5-4 to TRBJ2-2, with D perhaps matching TRBD2 (6 bases). The CDR3 sequence is 15 residues long. Per germline, CDR1 SGHNT and CDR2 YYREEE (reference sequence). Trimming left V 0 bases short and J 2 bases short, with 8 bases between. CDR3 bases: TGTGCCAGCAGCTTGGGCGGGGCCAACACCGGGGAGCTGTTTTTT. Translated, it gives CASSLGGANTGELFF.

V is TRBV6-5 and J is TRBJ1-2, with TRBD1 matching 7 bases. With V trimmed by 4 bases and J by 3 bases, 2 bases remained unmatched. CDR1 and CDR2 (germline): MNHEY, SVGAGI. The CDR3 totals 13 residues. Here the CDR3 reads CASSSGTDYGYTF. DNA of the CDR3: TGTGCCAGCAGTTCAGGGACAGACTATGGCTACACCTTC.